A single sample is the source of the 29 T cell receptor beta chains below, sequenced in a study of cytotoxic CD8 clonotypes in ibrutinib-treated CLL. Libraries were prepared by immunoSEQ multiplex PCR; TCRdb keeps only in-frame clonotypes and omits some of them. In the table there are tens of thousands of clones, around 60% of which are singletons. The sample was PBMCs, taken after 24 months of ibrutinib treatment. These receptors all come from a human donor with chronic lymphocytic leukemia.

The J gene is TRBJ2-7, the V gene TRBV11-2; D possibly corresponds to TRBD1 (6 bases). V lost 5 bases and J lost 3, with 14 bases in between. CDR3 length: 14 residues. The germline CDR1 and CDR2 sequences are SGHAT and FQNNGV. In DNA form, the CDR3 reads TGTGCCAGCAGCCATCCCTTGACAGGCTACGAGCAGTACTTC. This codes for CASSHPLTGYEQYF.

The CDR3 is CASSPLASATSLAKNIQYF. DNA of the CDR3: TGTGCCAGCTCACCACTCGCTAGCGCCACATCACTAGCCAAAAACATTCAGTACTTC. The rearrangement uses TRBV18 and TRBJ2-4, with D tentatively TRBD2 (6 bases). This CDR3 has 19 residues. Germline CDR1 reads KGHSH; CDR2 reads LQKENI. V was trimmed by 1 base and J by 0 bases, leaving 19 bases between them.

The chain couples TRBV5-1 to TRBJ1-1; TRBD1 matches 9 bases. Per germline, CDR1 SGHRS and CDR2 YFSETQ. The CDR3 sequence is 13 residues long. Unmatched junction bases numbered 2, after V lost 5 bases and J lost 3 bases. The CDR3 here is CASRWDRDTEAFF. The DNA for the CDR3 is TGCGCCAGCAGGTGGGACAGGGACACTGAAGCTTTCTTT.

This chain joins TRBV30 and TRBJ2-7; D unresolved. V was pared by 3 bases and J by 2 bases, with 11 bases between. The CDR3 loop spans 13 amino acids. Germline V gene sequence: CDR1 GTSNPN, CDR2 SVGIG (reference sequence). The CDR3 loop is CAWSHGPAYEQYF. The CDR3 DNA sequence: TGTGCCTGGAGCCACGGGCCTGCCTACGAGCAGTACTTC.

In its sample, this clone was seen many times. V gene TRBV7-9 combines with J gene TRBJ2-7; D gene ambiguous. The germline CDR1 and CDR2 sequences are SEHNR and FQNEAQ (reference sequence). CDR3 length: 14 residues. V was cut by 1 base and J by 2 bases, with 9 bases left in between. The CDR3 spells CASSLVGQAYEQYF. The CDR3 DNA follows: TGTGCCAGCAGCTTAGTTGGCCAGGCCTACGAGCAGTACTTC.

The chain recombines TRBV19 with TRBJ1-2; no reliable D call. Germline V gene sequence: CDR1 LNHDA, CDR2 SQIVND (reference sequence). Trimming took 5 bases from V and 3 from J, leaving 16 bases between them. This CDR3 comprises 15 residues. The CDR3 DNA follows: TGTGCCAGTAGTCCGATGCACGGTTCCCACTATGGCTACACCTTC. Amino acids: CASSPMHGSHYGYTF.

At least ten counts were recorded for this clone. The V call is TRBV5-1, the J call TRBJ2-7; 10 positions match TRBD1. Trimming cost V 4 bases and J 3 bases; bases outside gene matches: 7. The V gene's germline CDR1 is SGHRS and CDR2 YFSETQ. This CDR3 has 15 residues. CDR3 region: CASSQMGQGFYEQYF. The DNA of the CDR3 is TGCGCCAGCAGCCAAATGGGACAGGGGTTCTACGAGCAGTACTTC.

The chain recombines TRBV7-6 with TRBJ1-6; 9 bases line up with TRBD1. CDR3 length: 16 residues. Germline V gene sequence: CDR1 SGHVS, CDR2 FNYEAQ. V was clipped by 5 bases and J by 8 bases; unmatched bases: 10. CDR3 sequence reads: CASSPTPGTGYSPLHF. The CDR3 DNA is TGTGCCAGCAGCCCTACTCCCGGGACAGGGTATTCACCCCTCCACTTT.

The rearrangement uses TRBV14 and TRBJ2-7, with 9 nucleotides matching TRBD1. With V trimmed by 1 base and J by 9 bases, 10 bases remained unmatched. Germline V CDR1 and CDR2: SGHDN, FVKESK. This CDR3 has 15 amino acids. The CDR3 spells CASSQVWGQGGRQYF. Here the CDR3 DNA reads TGTGCCAGCAGCCAAGTTTGGGGACAGGGAGGAAGGCAGTACTTC.

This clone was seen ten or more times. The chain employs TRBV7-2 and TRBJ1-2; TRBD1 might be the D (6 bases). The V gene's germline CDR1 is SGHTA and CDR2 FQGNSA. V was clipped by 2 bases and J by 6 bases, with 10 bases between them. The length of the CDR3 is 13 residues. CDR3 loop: CASSLTGKDGYTF. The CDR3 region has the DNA TGTGCCAGCAGCTTAACAGGGAAAGATGGCTACACCTTC.

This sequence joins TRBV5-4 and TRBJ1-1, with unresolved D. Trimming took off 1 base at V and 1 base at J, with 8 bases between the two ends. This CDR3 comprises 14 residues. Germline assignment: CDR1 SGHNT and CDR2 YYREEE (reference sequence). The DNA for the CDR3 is TGTGCCAGCAGCTTGACAAGAGGGAACACTGAAGCTTTCTTT. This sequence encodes CASSLTRGNTEAFF.

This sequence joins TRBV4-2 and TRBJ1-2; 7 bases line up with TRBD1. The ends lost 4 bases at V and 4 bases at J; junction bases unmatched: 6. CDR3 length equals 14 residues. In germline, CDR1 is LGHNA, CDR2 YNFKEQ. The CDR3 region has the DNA TGTGCCAGCAGCCCTGGACAGGACGTCTATGGCTACACCTTC. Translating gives CASSPGQDVYGYTF.

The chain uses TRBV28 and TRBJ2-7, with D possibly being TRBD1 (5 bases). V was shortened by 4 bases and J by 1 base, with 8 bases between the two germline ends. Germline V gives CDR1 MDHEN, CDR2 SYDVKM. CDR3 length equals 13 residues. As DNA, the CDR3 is TGTGCCAGCAGTTCAGGGTTTTCCTACGAGCAGTACGTC. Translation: CASSSGFSYEQYV.

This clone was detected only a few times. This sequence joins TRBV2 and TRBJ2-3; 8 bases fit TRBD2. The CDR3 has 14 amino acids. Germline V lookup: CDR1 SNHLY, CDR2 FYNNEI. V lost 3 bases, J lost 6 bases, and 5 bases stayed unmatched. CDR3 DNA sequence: TGTGCCAGCAGTGAGGAGGGACTAGGGGATACGCAGTATTTT. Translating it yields CASSEEGLGDTQYF.

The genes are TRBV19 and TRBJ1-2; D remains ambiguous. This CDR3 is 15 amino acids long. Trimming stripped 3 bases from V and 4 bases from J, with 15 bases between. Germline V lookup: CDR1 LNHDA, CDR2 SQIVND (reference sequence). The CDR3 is CASSMSGVGGYGYTF. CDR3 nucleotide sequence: TGTGCCAGTAGTATGTCCGGGGTCGGTGGCTATGGCTACACCTTC.

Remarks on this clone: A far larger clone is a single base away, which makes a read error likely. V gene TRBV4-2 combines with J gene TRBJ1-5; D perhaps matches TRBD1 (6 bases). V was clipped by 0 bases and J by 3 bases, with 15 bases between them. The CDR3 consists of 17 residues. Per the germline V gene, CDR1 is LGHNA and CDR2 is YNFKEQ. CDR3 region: CASSQDPGQNFNQPQHF. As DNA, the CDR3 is TGTGCCAGCAGCCAAGATCCCGGACAGAACTTCAATCAGCCCCAGCATTTT.

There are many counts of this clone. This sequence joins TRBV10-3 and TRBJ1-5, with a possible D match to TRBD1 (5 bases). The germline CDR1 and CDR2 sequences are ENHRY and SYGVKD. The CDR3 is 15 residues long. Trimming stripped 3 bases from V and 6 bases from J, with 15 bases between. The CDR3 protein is CAISDGQGLIQPQHF. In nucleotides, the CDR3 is TGTGCCATCAGTGACGGGCAGGGTCTTATTCAGCCCCAGCATTTT.

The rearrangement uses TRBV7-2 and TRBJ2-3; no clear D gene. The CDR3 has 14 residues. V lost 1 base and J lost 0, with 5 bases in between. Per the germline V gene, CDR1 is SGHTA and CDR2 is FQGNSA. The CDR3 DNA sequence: TGTGCCAGCAGCTTAGTCTGGAGCACAGATACGCAGTATTTT. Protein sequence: CASSLVWSTDTQYF. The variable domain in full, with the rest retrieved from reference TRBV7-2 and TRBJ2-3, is GAGVSQSPSNKVTEKGKDVELRCDPISGHTALYWYRQSLGQGLEFLIYFQGNSAPDKSGLPSDRFSAERTGGSVSTLTIQRTQQEDSAVYLCASSLVWSTDTQYFGPGTRLTVL.

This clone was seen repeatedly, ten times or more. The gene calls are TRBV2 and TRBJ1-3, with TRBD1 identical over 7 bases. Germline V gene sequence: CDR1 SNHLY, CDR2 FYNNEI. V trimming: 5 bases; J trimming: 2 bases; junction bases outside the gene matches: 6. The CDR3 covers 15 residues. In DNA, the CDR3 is TGTGCCAGCAGTCAAACCCAGGGGGCTGGAAACACCATATATTTT. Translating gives CASSQTQGAGNTIYF.

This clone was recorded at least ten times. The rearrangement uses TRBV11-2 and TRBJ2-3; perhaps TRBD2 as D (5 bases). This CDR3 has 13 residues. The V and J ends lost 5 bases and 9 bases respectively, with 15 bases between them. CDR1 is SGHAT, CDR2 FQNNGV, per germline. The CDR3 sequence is CASSPAVGGTQYF. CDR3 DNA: TGTGCCAGCAGCCCCGCTGTGGGCGGGACGCAGTATTTT.

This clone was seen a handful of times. The CDR3 DNA is TGTGCCAGCAGTGGCAATGTAGGGACAGCGAATGGCTACACCTTC. Amino acid sequence: CASSGNVGTANGYTF. The genes are TRBV6-1 and TRBJ1-2; 7 bases are shared with TRBD1. Germline lookup yields CDR1 MNHNS and CDR2 SASEGT. The CDR3 loop spans 15 amino acids. J was trimmed by 6 bases and V by 4 bases; bases with no gene match: 11.

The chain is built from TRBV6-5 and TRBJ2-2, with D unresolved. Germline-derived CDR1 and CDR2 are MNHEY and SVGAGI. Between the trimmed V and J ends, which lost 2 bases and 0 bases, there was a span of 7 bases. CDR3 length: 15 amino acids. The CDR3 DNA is TGTGCCAGCAGTTACCGGCAGACGAACACCGGGGAGCTGTTTTTT. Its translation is CASSYRQTNTGELFF.

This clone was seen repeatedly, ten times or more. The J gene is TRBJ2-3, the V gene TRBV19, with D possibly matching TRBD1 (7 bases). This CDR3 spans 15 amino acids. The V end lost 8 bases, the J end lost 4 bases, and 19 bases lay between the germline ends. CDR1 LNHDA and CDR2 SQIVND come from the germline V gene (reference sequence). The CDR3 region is CASSLGGQRSDTQYF. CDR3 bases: TGTGCCAGTTCCCTCGGGGGACAGAGATCAGATACGCAGTATTTT.

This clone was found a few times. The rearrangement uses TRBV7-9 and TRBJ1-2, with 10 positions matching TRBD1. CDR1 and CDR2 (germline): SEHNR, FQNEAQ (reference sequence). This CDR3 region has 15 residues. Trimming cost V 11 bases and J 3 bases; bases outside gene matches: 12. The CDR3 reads CAGRGAGTGDYGYTF. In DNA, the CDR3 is TGTGCCGGACGAGGTGCCGGGACAGGGGACTATGGCTACACCTTC.

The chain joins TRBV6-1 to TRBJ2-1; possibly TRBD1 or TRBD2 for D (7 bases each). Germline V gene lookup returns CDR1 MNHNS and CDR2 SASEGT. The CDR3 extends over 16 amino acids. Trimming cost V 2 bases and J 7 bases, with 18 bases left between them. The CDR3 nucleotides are TGTGCCAGCAGTGAAACGACAGGGAGGGCCTGGAATGAGCAGTTCTTC. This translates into CASSETTGRAWNEQFF.

CDR3 residues: CASSLVGGPGSGEQFF. The DNA for the CDR3 is TGTGCCAGCAGCTTAGTTGGCGGACCGGGATCCGGGGAGCAGTTCTTC. The chain carries TRBV7-2 and TRBJ2-1, with a tentative D call TRBD2 (5 bases). The V and J ends lost 1 base and 10 bases respectively, with 20 bases between them. This CDR3 contains 16 residues. Germline-derived CDR1 and CDR2 are SGHTA and FQGNSA. The full variable domain, its missing parts supplied by reference TRBV7-2 and TRBJ2-1, is GAGVSQSPSNKVTEKGKDVELRCDPISGHTALYWYRQSLGQGLEFLIYFQGNSAPDKSGLPSDRFSAERTGGSVSTLTIQRTQQEDSAVYLCASSLVGGPGSGEQFFGPGTRLTVL.

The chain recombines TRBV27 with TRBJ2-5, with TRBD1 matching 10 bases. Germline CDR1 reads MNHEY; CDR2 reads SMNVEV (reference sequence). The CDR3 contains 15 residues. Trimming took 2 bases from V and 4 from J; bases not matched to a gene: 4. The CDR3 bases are TGTGCCAGCAGTTTACTGACAGGGGGCGTAGAGACCCAGTACTTC. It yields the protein CASSLLTGGVETQYF.

Written as DNA, the CDR3 is TGTGCCAGCACCCCTTCTCTCGGACAGGTGGGACTAGTCGAGCAGTACGTC. It is translated as CASTPSLGQVGLVEQYV. This chain uses TRBV6-4 with TRBJ2-7; the D gene is possibly TRBD2 (8 bases). The V gene lost 7 bases and the J gene lost 6 bases, with 28 bases spanning the gap. The germline V gene encodes CDR1 MRHNA and CDR2 SNTAGT. The CDR3 is 17 amino acids.

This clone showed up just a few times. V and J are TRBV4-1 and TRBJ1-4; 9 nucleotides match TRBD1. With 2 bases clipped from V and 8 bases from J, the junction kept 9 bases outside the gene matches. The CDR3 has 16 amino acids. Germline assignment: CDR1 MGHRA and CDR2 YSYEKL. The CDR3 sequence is CASSQKIRTGDEKLFF. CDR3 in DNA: TGCGCCAGCAGCCAAAAAATTCGGACAGGGGACGAAAAACTGTTTTTT.